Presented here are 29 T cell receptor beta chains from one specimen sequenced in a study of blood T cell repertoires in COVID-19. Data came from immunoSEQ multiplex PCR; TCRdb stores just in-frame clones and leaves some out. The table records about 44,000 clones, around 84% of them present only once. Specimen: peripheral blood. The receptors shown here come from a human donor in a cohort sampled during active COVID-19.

The CDR3 DNA reads as TGTGCCAGTAGTATTCGTCTTCAGGGCAATCAGCCCCAGCATTTT. Amino acid sequence: CASSIRLQGNQPQHF. The chain combines TRBV19 with TRBJ1-5, with D hard to call. The V end lost 3 bases, the J end lost 2 bases, and 11 bases lay between the germline ends. The CDR3 sequence is 15 residues long. The germline V gene encodes CDR1 LNHDA and CDR2 SQIVND (reference sequence).

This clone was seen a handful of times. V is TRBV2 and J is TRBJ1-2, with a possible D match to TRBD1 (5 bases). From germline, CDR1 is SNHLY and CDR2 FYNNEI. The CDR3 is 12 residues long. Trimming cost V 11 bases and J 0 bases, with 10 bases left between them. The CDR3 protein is CAGEGANYGYTF. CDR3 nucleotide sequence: TGTGCCGGGGAAGGGGCTAACTATGGCTACACCTTC.

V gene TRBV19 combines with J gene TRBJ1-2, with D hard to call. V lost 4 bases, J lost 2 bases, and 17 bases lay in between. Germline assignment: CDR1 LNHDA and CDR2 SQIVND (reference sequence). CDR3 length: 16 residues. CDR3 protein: CASSTTSEGSNYGYTF. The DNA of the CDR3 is TGTGCCAGTAGTACCACCTCCGAGGGATCAAACTATGGCTACACCTTC.

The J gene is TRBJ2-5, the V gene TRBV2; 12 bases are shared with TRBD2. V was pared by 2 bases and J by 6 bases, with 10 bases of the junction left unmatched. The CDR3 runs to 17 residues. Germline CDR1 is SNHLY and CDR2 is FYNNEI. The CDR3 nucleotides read TGTGCCAGCAGTGAATGGGCTAGCGGGGGGGCCTTTCAGACCCAGTACTTC. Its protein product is CASSEWASGGAFQTQYF. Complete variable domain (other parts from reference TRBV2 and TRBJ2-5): EPEVTQTPSHQVTQMGQEVILRCVPISNHLYFYWYRQILGQKVEFLVSFYNNEISEKSEIFDDQFSVERPDGSNFTLKIRSTKLEDSAMYFCASSEWASGGAFQTQYFGPGTRLLVL.

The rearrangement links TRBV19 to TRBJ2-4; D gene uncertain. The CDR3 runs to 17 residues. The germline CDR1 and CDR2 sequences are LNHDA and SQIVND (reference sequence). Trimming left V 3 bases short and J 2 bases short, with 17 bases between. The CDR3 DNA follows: TGTGCCAGTAGTATGGCCCGTCAGACACCTACCAAAAACATTCAGTACTTC. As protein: CASSMARQTPTKNIQYF.

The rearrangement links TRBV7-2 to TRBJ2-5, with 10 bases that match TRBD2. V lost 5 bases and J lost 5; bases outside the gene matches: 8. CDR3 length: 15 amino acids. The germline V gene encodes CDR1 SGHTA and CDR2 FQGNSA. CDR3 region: CASSRERGGRETQYF. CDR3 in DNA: TGTGCCAGCAGCCGTGAGCGGGGGGGCCGGGAGACCCAGTACTTC.

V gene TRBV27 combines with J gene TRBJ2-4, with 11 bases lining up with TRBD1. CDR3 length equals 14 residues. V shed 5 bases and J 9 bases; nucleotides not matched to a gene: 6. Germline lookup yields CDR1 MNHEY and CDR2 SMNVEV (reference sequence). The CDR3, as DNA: TGTGCCAGCAGTCTCGGGACAGGGGGAAGCATTCAGTACTTC. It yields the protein CASSLGTGGSIQYF.

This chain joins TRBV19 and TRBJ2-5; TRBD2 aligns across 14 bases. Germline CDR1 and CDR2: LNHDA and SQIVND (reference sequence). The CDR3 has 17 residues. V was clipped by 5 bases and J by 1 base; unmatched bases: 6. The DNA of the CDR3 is TGTGCCAGTAGTCCGACTAGCGGGGGGGCAACCCAAGAGACCCAGTACTTC. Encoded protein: CASSPTSGGATQETQYF.

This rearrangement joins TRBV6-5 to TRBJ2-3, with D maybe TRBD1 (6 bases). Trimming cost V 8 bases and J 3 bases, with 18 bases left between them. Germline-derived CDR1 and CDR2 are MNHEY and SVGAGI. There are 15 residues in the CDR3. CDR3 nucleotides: TGTGCCAGCGTAACAGGCCGAGGGGGAACAGATACGCAGTATTTT. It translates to CASVTGRGGTDTQYF.

The CDR3 DNA sequence: TGCGCCAGCAGCGCTGGGGGGAACTCCTACAATGAGCAGTTCTTC. It specifies CASSAGGNSYNEQFF. The chain couples TRBV5-1 to TRBJ2-1; D may be TRBD2 (6 bases). The V end lost 4 bases, the J end lost 0 bases, and 11 bases lay between the germline ends. The CDR3 contains 15 residues. CDR1 is SGHRS, CDR2 YFSETQ, per germline.

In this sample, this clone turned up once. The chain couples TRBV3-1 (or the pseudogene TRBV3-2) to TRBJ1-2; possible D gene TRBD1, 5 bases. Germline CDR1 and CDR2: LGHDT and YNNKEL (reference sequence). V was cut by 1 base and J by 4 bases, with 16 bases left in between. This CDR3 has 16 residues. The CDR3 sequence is CASSQGGRGSPYGYTF. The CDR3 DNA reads TGTGCCAGCAGCCAAGGAGGAAGGGGATCTCCCTATGGCTACACCTTC.

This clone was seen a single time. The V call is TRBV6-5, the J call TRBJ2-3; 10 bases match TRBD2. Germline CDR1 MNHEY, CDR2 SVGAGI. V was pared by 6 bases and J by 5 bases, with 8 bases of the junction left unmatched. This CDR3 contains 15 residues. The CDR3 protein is CASRPLAGAVDTQYF. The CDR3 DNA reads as TGTGCCAGCAGGCCCCTAGCGGGGGCGGTAGATACGCAGTATTTT.

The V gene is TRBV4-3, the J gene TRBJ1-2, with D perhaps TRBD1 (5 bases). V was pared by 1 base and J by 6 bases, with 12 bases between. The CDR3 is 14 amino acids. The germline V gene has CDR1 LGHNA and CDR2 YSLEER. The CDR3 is CASSQGGAGNGYTF. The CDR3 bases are TGCGCCAGCAGCCAAGGCGGGGCAGGGAATGGCTACACCTTC.

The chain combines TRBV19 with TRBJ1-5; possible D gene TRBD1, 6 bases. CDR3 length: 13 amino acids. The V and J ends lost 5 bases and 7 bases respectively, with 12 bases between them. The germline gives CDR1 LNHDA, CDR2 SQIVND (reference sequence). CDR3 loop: CASSWTVAQPQHF. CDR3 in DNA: TGTGCCAGTAGTTGGACAGTCGCACAGCCCCAGCATTTT.

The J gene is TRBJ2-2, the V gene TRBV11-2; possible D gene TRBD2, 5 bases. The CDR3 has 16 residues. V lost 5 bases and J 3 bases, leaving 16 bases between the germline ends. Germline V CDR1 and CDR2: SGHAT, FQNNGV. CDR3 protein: CASSQVDGGYTGELFF. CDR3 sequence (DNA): TGTGCCAGCAGCCAAGTGGACGGAGGATACACCGGGGAGCTGTTTTTT. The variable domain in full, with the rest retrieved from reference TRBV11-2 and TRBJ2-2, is EAGVAQSPRYKIIEKRQSVAFWCNPISGHATLYWYQQILGQGPKLLIQFQNNGVVDDSQLPKDRFSAERLKGVDSTLKIQPAKLEDSAVYLCASSQVDGGYTGELFFGEGSRLTVL.

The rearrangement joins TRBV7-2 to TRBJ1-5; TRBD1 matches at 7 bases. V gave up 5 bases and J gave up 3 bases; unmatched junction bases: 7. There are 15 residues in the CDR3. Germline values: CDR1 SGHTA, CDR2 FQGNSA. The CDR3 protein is CASSTMTGSNQPQHF. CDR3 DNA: TGTGCCAGCAGCACCATGACAGGGTCCAATCAGCCCCAGCATTTT. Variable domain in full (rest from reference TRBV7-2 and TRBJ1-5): GAGVSQSPSNKVTEKGKDVELRCDPISGHTALYWYRQSLGQGLEFLIYFQGNSAPDKSGLPSDRFSAERTGGSVSTLTIQRTQQEDSAVYLCASSTMTGSNQPQHFGDGTRLSIL.

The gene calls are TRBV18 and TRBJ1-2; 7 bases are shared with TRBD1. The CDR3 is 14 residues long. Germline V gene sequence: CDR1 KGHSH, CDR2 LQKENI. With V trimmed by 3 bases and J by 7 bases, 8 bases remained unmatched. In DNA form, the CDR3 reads TGTGCCAGCTCACCTCAGAACAGGGGTGCTGGCTACACCTTC. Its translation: CASSPQNRGAGYTF.

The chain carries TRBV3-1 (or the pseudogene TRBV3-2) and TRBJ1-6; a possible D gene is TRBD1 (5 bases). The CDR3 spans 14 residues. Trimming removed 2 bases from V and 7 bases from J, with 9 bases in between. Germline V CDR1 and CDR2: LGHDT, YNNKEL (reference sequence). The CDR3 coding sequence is TGTGCCAGCAGCCAAACTCAGGGCAATTCACCCCTCCACTTT. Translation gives CASSQTQGNSPLHF.

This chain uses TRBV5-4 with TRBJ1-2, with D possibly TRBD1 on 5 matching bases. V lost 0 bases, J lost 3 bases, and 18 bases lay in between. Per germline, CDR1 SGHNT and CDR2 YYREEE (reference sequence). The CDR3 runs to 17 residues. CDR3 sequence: CASSLEPQVPADYGYTF. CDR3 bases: TGTGCCAGCAGCTTGGAACCACAGGTCCCGGCGGACTATGGCTACACCTTC.

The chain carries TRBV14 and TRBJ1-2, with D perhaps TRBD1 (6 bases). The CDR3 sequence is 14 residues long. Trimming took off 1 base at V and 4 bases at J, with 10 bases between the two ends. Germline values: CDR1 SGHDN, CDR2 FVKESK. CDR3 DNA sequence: TGTGCCAGCAGCCAAGTACAGGGTCCCTATGGCTACACCTTC. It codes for CASSQVQGPYGYTF.

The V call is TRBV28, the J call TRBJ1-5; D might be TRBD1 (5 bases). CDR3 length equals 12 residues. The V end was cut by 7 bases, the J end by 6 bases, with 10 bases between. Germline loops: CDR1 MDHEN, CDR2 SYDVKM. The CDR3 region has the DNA TGTGCCAGCACGCAGGGTGGTCAGCCCCAGCATTTT. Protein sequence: CASTQGGQPQHF.

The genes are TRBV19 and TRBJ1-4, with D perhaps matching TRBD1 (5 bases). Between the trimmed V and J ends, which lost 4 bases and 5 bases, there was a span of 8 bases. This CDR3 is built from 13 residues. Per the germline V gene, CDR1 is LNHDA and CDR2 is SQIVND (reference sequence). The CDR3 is CASSSQGNEKLFF. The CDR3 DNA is TGTGCCAGTAGTAGCCAGGGAAATGAAAAACTGTTTTTT.

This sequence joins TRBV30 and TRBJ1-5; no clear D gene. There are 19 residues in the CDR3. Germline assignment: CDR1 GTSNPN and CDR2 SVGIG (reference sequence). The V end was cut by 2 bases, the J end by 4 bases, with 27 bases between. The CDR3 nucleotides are TGTGCCTGGAGTAGTTGGGAGACACACAAAGGGTGGAGAAATCAGCCCCAGCATTTT. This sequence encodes CAWSSWETHKGWRNQPQHF.

The CDR3 spells CASSVVMNTEAFF. The CDR3 DNA reads as TGTGCCAGCAGCGTAGTTATGAACACTGAAGCTTTCTTT. This sequence joins TRBV9 and TRBJ1-1; no reliable D call. The germline V and J ends were trimmed by 0 bases and 0 bases, with 3 bases remaining between them. The CDR3 runs 13 residues. Germline V gives CDR1 SGDLS, CDR2 YYNGEE. Full variable domain (remainder filled in from reference TRBV9 and TRBJ1-1): DSGVTQTPKHLITATGQRVTLRCSPRSGDLSVYWYQQSLDQGLQFLIQYYNGEERAKGNILERFSAQQFPDLHSELNLSSLELGDSALYFCASSVVMNTEAFFGQGTRLTVV.

The CDR3: CASSLRGTGYNEQFF. The CDR3, as DNA: TGTGCCAGCAGCTTGCGGGGGACGGGCTACAATGAGCAGTTCTTC. This chain connects TRBV5-5 to TRBJ2-1; maybe TRBD2 (6 bases). The ends were cut back, 1 base at V and 3 bases at J, with 11 bases in the middle. This CDR3 has 15 amino acids. Germline CDR1 is SGHKS and CDR2 is YYEKEE (reference sequence). Variable domain in full (rest from reference TRBV5-5 and TRBJ2-1): DAGVTQSPTHLIKTRGQQVTLRCSPISGHKSVSWYQQVLGQGPQFIFQYYEKEERGRGNFPDRFSARQFPNYSSELNVNALLLGDSALYLCASSLRGTGYNEQFFGPGTRLTVL.

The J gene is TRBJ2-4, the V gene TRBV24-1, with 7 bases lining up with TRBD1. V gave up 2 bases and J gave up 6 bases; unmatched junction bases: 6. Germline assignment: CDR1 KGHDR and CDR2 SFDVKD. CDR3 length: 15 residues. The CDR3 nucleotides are TGTGCCACCAGTGATTCCCGGGCAGGGGGAAACATTCAGTACTTC. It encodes CATSDSRAGGNIQYF.

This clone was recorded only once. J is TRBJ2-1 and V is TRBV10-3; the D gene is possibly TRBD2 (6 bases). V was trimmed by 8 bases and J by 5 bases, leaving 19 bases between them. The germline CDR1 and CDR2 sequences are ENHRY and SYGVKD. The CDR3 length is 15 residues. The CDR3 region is CAILVTLEGHNEQFF. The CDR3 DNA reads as TGTGCCATCTTGGTAACGTTGGAGGGGCACAATGAGCAGTTCTTC.

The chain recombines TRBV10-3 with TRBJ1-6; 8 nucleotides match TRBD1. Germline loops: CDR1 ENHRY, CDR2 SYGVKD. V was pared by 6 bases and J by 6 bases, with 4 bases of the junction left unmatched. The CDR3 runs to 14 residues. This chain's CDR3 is CAIRGGQANSPLHF. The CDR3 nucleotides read TGTGCCATCAGGGGGGGACAGGCTAATTCACCCCTCCACTTT.

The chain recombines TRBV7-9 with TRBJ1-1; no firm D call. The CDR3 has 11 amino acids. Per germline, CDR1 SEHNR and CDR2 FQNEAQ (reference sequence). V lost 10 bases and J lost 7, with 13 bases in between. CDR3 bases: TGTGCCACCACCTCGGTCGGTGAAGCTTTCTTT. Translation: CATTSVGEAFF.